This is a list of T cell receptor beta chains from one sample in a study of control samples from healthy donors and cancer patients. The table came from immunoSEQ multiplex PCR; TCRdb's copy has only in-frame clones and leaves some out. The sample comprises 120,000 or so clones, around 87% of which are singletons, and 2.9% rests with the top ten. Sequenced sample: blood. These receptors came from a man aged 55 to 69 in good health. The CDR3 runs from the conserved cysteine through the conserved F or W. The D gene is left open where the match is weak. A row's size may be missing; if present it is once, few, many or a size class.

CDR3nt	CDR3aa	v_gene	j_gene	abundance	d_gene
TGTGCCAGCAGCTTCGCAGGGGGAACTGAAGCTTTCTTT	CASSFAGGTEAFF	TRBV14	TRBJ1-1	NA	TRBD1
TGTGCCAGCAGTCCGGGTGACCTTAATTCACCCCTCCACTTT	CASSPGDLNSPLHF	TRBV6-5	TRBJ1-6	NA	NA
TGTGCCAGCAGCGCGCCGGGACAGCGCTCTGGAAACACCATATATTTT	CASSAPGQRSGNTIYF	TRBV7-2	TRBJ1-3	NA	TRBD1
TGTGCCAGCGCCCCAGCAGGGGGCGTCGGGGAGCTGTTTTTT	CASAPAGGVGELFF	TRBV9	TRBJ2-2	NA	TRBD1
TGTGCCAGCAGTTCTGGGGATAGGCTTCCGCCCCAGCATTTT	CASSSGDRLPPQHF	TRBV2	TRBJ1-5	NA	NA
TGTGCCAGCAGCCCGGGACCGATCTACGAGCAGTACTTC	CASSPGPIYEQYF	TRBV6-5	TRBJ2-7	NA	NA
TGCAGTGCTACACATGGGGAGACCCAGTACTTC	CSATHGETQYF	TRBV20-1	TRBJ2-5	few	NA
TGTGCCAGCAGCCTAATGGGTAGCTTCGAGACCCAGTACTTC	CASSLMGSFETQYF	TRBV3-1/TRBV3-2	TRBJ2-5	NA	NA
TGTGCCAGCAGTGAAGCCAGGGGCACTAACTCTGGGGCCAACGTCCTGACTTTC	CASSEARGTNSGANVLTF	TRBV25-1	TRBJ2-6	NA	NA
TGTGCCAGCAGCCGAGGGACCGTTACCTACGAGCAGTACTTC	CASSRGTVTYEQYF	TRBV7-9	TRBJ2-7	NA	NA
TGTGCCACCAGCCCCACGGACTTAAGAAATTCACCCCTCCACTTT	CATSPTDLRNSPLHF	TRBV15	TRBJ1-6	NA	NA
TGTGCCATCAACGCCAGGGGCGGCACAGATACGCAGTATTTT	CAINARGGTDTQYF	TRBV10-3	TRBJ2-3	NA	NA
TGTGCCAGCAGCTTAGGTGGACAAACTGAAGCTTTCTTT	CASSLGGQTEAFF	TRBV7-9	TRBJ1-1	NA	NA
TGTGCCATAAAACTGACAGGCGACTATGGCTACACCTTC	CAIKLTGDYGYTF	TRBV19	TRBJ1-2	once	NA
TGTGCCAGCAGTTTGCAGGGGGCTATCGGTTCACCCCTCCACTTT	CASSLQGAIGSPLHF	TRBV27	TRBJ1-6	NA	TRBD1
TGTGCCAGCAGCGTTACCGGGACAGCGAACACCGGGGAGCTGTTTTTT	CASSVTGTANTGELFF	TRBV9	TRBJ2-2	once	TRBD1
TGTGCCACTAAAGTAGGGGTGGATCGTTCACCCCTCCACTTT	CATKVGVDRSPLHF	TRBV19	TRBJ1-6	NA	NA
TGTGCCACCAGTGACCTCGTGGTAGCGGGGGACAAACCTACGCAGTATTTT	CATSDLVVAGDKPTQYF	TRBV24-1	TRBJ2-3	NA	TRBD2
TGTGCCAGCAGCCAAGATCTTGGGGGCGTAATAGATGGCTACACCTTC	CASSQDLGGVIDGYTF	TRBV4-2	TRBJ1-2	NA	NA
TGTGCCAGCAGCCTTCCGGACGGGTTGAACACTGAAGCTTTCTTT	CASSLPDGLNTEAFF	TRBV3-1/TRBV3-2	TRBJ1-1	NA	NA
TGTGCCATCAGCGATGGGGTAGGGATGAACACTGAAGCTTTCTTT	CAISDGVGMNTEAFF	TRBV10-3	TRBJ1-1	NA	NA
TGCGCCAGCAGTGAGCCGGGGACAGGGGCCAATCAGCCCCAGCATTTT	CASSEPGTGANQPQHF	TRBV10-2	TRBJ1-5	NA	TRBD1
TGTGCCAGCAGTGTTTCTCATGTTCAGCCCCAGCATTTT	CASSVSHVQPQHF	TRBV2	TRBJ1-5	NA	NA
TGTGCCAGCAGCTGGGATACTAGCGGGGGTCACCCTTACGAGCAGTACTTC	CASSWDTSGGHPYEQYF	TRBV5-8	TRBJ2-7	NA	TRBD2
TGTGCCAGCAGCCCGGGACTTACGCAGTATTTT	CASSPGLTQYF	TRBV6-2/TRBV6-3	TRBJ2-3	NA	NA
TGTGCCAGCAGCGTAGGGGTTACTGCGGACTATGGCTACACCTTC	CASSVGVTADYGYTF	TRBV9	TRBJ1-2	NA	NA
TGTGCCAGCAGCCATGGCCCAAATCAGCCCCAGCATTTT	CASSHGPNQPQHF	TRBV3-1/TRBV3-2	TRBJ1-5	once	NA
TGTGCCAGCAGCTCCCTCAGGGGGGGGCTAGGCGAGCAGTACTTC	CASSSLRGGLGEQYF	TRBV11-2	TRBJ2-7	once	NA
TGTGCCAGCAGCCCAACTTATGGCTACACCTTC	CASSPTYGYTF	TRBV7-2	TRBJ1-2	NA	NA
TGCGCCAGCAGTGACCCCCGGAGCCTGACGGGTGAGCAGTTCTTC	CASSDPRSLTGEQFF	TRBV10-2	TRBJ2-1	NA	NA
TGTGCCATCAGCCGGGGCGGTAAGGATGGCTACACCTTC	CAISRGGKDGYTF	TRBV10-3	TRBJ1-2	NA	NA
TGTGCCAGCAGCTCTATCGCGACTGGCGAGCAGTACTTC	CASSSIATGEQYF	TRBV7-2	TRBJ2-7	NA	NA
TGTGCCAGCAGCTTGCTCAACACTGAAGCTTTCTTT	CASSLLNTEAFF	TRBV5-8	TRBJ1-1	NA	NA
TGTGCCAGCAGTTTGGAGCCACCAAGCTCCTACGAGCAGTACTTC	CASSLEPPSSYEQYF	TRBV28	TRBJ2-7	NA	NA
TGTGCCAGCAGCACCTATGGCCAGGGGGGCATAACCGGGGAGCTGTTTTTT	CASSTYGQGGITGELFF	TRBV7-2	TRBJ2-2	NA	NA
TGTGCCAGCAGCTTGACAGGCCGCGGGGCTAATGAAAAACTGTTTTTT	CASSLTGRGANEKLFF	TRBV5-6	TRBJ1-4	NA	NA
TGTGCCAGCAGCCTGGGTGGACAGTCTAACTATGGCTACACCTTC	CASSLGGQSNYGYTF	TRBV3-1/TRBV3-2	TRBJ1-2	NA	NA
TGCGCCAGCACCCAGGGGAGGCTAGCGGGGGGCCTGAACACCGGGGAGCTGTTTTTT	CASTQGRLAGGLNTGELFF	TRBV10-2	TRBJ2-2	NA	TRBD2
TGTGCCAGCAGCCTGCTTCAAGAGACCCAGTACTTC	CASSLLQETQYF	TRBV7-9	TRBJ2-5	NA	NA
TGTGCCAGCAGTTTAAATTATAATCAGCCCCAGCATTTT	CASSLNYNQPQHF	TRBV28	TRBJ1-5	NA	NA
TGTGCCAGCAGCCAACCCGGTGGGCTAGGCTCCTACAATGAGCAGTTCTTC	CASSQPGGLGSYNEQFF	TRBV3-1/TRBV3-2	TRBJ2-1	NA	NA
TGTGCCAGCAGCTTGGGACGGGATGGCTATGGCTACACCTTC	CASSLGRDGYGYTF	TRBV13	TRBJ1-2	NA	NA
TGTGCCAGCAGCCCGACCGGGACAGGACACCAGCCCCAGCATTTT	CASSPTGTGHQPQHF	TRBV7-2	TRBJ1-5	NA	TRBD1
TGTGCCAGCAGCCTAAAACTTCCCTGGGGAGCTTTCTTT	CASSLKLPWGAFF	TRBV28	TRBJ1-1	NA	NA
TGTGCCAGCAGCCGACAAGGGACAGGGGCTCCCGAGCAGTACTTC	CASSRQGTGAPEQYF	TRBV3-1/TRBV3-2	TRBJ2-7	NA	TRBD1
TGTGCCAGTAGTATAGGATGGACAGGGATGAACACTGAAGCTTTCTTT	CASSIGWTGMNTEAFF	TRBV19	TRBJ1-1	NA	TRBD1
TGTGCCAGCAGCCAAGATAGGTATGGCTACACCTTC	CASSQDRYGYTF	TRBV3-1/TRBV3-2	TRBJ1-2	NA	NA
TGTGCCAGCAGCCATCCTGGGGTCGGGGAGCTGTTTTTT	CASSHPGVGELFF	TRBV3-1/TRBV3-2	TRBJ2-2	NA	NA
TGTGCCAGCAGTAACGGGGGGATCTATGGCTACACCTTC	CASSNGGIYGYTF	TRBV28	TRBJ1-2	NA	NA
TGTGCCAGCAGTTCCGCACCCACAGGGATTGGGGGAGGCTACACCTTC	CASSSAPTGIGGGYTF	TRBV28	TRBJ1-2	NA	NA
TGTGCCAGCAGTCGACAGGGAGAAACAGATACGCAGTATTTT	CASSRQGETDTQYF	TRBV6-5	TRBJ2-3	NA	TRBD1
TGTGCCAGCAGTTACTCGATTAGGCTAGCGGGGGCCCTAAGTACAGATACGCAGTATTTT	CASSYSIRLAGALSTDTQYF	TRBV6-2/TRBV6-3	TRBJ2-3	NA	TRBD2
TGTGCCAGCAGTCGTGAGGTGGGTAGCACAGATACGCAGTATTTT	CASSREVGSTDTQYF	TRBV4-2	TRBJ2-3	NA	NA
TGTGCCAGCAGCTCGAGGGGGCGGAATGGCTACACCTTC	CASSSRGRNGYTF	TRBV7-2	TRBJ1-2	NA	TRBD1
TGTGCCAGCAGTCGGACTAGCGGGGAGAGTGAGCAGTTCTTC	CASSRTSGESEQFF	TRBV6-5	TRBJ2-1	NA	TRBD2
TGTGCCAGCAGCGTAGTTGGGACTAGCACCGATGAGCAGTTCTTC	CASSVVGTSTDEQFF	TRBV9	TRBJ2-1	NA	TRBD2